What follows describes a single T cell receptor beta chain. CDR1 SGHNT and CDR2 YENEEA come from the germline V gene. The V end lost 6 bases, the J end lost 1 base, and 13 bases lay between the germline ends. CDR3 length equals 14 residues. This specimen comes from a study of cytotoxic CD8 clonotypes in ibrutinib-treated CLL. Study details: There were 10 to 11 relapsed/refractory patients and about 14 treatment-naive patients, and around 17 were IGHV unmutated. Response material was collected after a median approximately 11 months of treatment, range 6 to 36. Productive templates averaged about 250,000 per sample, and productive rearrangements 94,082.

Sequencing sought depths of 1 in 200,000 to 1 in 1 million T cells. Generated by immunoSEQ multiplex PCR, the TCRdb table keeps only in-frame clones and is missing some. The table shows fewer than 50,000 clones, with roughly 57% occurring only once. The gene calls are TRBV11-3 and TRBJ2-7; D uncertain. The specimen was PBMCs, collected after 12 months of ibrutinib treatment. The sequence was collected from a human donor with chronic lymphocytic leukemia. The CDR3 DNA follows: TGTGCCAGCAGATCCAGCCAAGATTCCTACGAGCAGTACTTC. Translation gives CASRSSQDSYEQYF.